The 22 T cell receptor beta chains in this list originate from one sample, sequenced in a study of shared clonotypes between healthy human individuals. Assay: immunoSEQ multiplex PCR; the TCRdb copy retains only in-frame clones and omits some. The sample has around 1.9 million clones, about 94% seen once. Naive CD8 cells, CD45RO-negative and positively selected for CCR7, excluded terminally differentiated effector memory CD45RA+ cells. Sample: naive CD8+ T cells from PBMCs. These receptors were collected from a man between 18 and 35 years old in good health. Some clones in this sample may be carry-over from other donors' samples.

The chain joins TRBV6-4 to TRBJ2-3; maybe TRBD1 (5 bases). The CDR3 extends over 14 amino acids. Trimming removed 5 bases at V and 2 bases at J, with 11 bases between. From germline, CDR1 is MRHNA and CDR2 SNTAGT. CDR3 amino acids: CASSTGPYTDTQYF. The CDR3, as DNA: TGTGCCAGCAGTACAGGACCCTACACAGATACGCAGTATTTT.

The chain is built from TRBV4-1 and TRBJ1-5; 7 bases match TRBD1. Trimming took 4 bases from V and 5 from J; bases not matched to a gene: 8. This CDR3 comprises 15 residues. Per the germline V gene, CDR1 is MGHRA and CDR2 is YSYEKL. The CDR3 DNA is TGCGCCAGCAGCCCGGCCCCAGGGGGATATCAGCCCCAGCATTTT. Translating it yields CASSPAPGGYQPQHF.

This clone came up a few times. The chain links TRBV19 to TRBJ1-2; D uncertain. The CDR3 has 15 residues. The germline V gene encodes CDR1 LNHDA and CDR2 SQIVND (reference sequence). With 4 bases removed from V and 3 bases from J, the gap between germline ends came to 15 bases. CDR3 in DNA: TGTGCCAGTAGTACCCGCGGTGAGGCAGACTATGGCTACACCTTC. The encoded protein is CASSTRGEADYGYTF.

This clone showed up just once. For the CDR3, the DNA is TGTGCCAGCAGTGACGCCCGGTTCACCGGGGAGCTGTTTTTT. Its translation is CASSDARFTGELFF. The V and J genes are TRBV6-4 and TRBJ2-2, with no clear D. The CDR3 contains 14 residues. Germline lookup yields CDR1 MRHNA and CDR2 SNTAGT. The V and J ends lost 2 bases and 4 bases respectively, with 8 bases between them.

This sequence joins TRBV6-6 and TRBJ2-7, with 7 bases fitting TRBD1. This CDR3 contains 14 residues. The V gene's germline CDR1 is MNHNY and CDR2 SVGAGI (reference sequence). Losses at the gene ends were 2 bases for V and 3 bases for J; bases not matched to a gene: 4. The CDR3 nucleotides are TGTGCCAGCAGTTACCCCGGGACAGACTACGAGCAGTACTTC. Translated, it gives CASSYPGTDYEQYF.

The chain carries TRBV5-1 and TRBJ1-1; 10 bases are a match to TRBD1. The V gene end was trimmed by 4 bases and the J gene end by 1 base; junction bases not matched to a gene: 10. Germline-derived CDR1 and CDR2 are SGHRS and YFSETQ. The CDR3 has 17 residues. In DNA form, the CDR3 reads TGCGCCAGCAGCACCTACGACAGGGGGCGCGGGAACACTGAAGCTTTCTTT. Translated: CASSTYDRGRGNTEAFF.

In regard to this clone: Other DNA sequences within the sample encode an identical CDR3. This chain joins TRBV4-3 and TRBJ2-7, with 10 bases identical to TRBD1. The germline V gene has CDR1 LGHNA and CDR2 YSLEER. The CDR3 contains 15 residues. J was trimmed by 0 bases and V by 4 bases; bases with no gene match: 3. CDR3 DNA sequence: TGCGCCAGCAGCCCGGGGACAGGGGCCTCCTACGAGCAGTACTTC. Translated, it gives CASSPGTGASYEQYF.

The J gene is TRBJ1-1, the V gene TRBV6-6; D unclear. This CDR3 has 14 residues. Trimming removed 4 bases at V and 1 base at J, with 10 bases between. Per the germline V gene, CDR1 is MNHNY and CDR2 is SVGAGI (reference sequence). Here the CDR3 reads CASSWLNRNTEAFF. DNA for the CDR3: TGTGCCAGCAGTTGGTTAAACAGGAACACTGAAGCTTTCTTT.

The chain has TRBV4-2 and TRBJ2-7; D call uncertain. The ends were cut back, 1 base at V and 7 bases at J, with 8 bases in the middle. CDR1 is LGHNA and CDR2 is YNFKEQ in the germline V gene. The CDR3 runs to 12 residues. The CDR3 region is CASSQGPFEQYF. The CDR3, as DNA: TGTGCCAGCAGCCAAGGGCCCTTTGAGCAGTACTTC.

This clone came up once. V and J are TRBV6-1 and TRBJ2-7, with 7 bases aligning to TRBD1. Germline V gene data show CDR1 as MNHNS and CDR2 as SASEGT. CDR3 length: 13 residues. The V segment lost 11 bases and the J segment 2 bases; nucleotides outside the gene matches: 9. In DNA form, the CDR3 reads TGTGCCGGCCGCCGGGACAGCACCTACGAGCAGTACTTC. Its protein is CAGRRDSTYEQYF.

V gene TRBV15 combines with J gene TRBJ2-7, with D unresolved. V was cut by 5 bases and J by 5 bases, with 13 bases left in between. Germline lookup yields CDR1 LNHNV and CDR2 YYDKDF (reference sequence). The CDR3 totals 13 residues. The CDR3 reads CATSFGLRDEQYF. The DNA for the CDR3 is TGTGCCACCAGCTTCGGGCTTCGGGACGAGCAGTACTTC.

The chain links TRBV28 to TRBJ1-5; the match to TRBD1 covers 7 bases. The trim removed 8 bases at V and 9 bases at J, leaving 16 bases unmatched. The CDR3 totals 15 residues. Germline lookup yields CDR1 MDHEN and CDR2 SYDVKM. CDR3 residues: CASLYDGQDPGPQHF. The DNA of the CDR3 is TGTGCCAGCCTCTACGATGGACAGGACCCGGGGCCCCAGCATTTT.

V usage is TRBV2 and J usage is TRBJ1-4, with D maybe TRBD1 (6 bases). CDR1 and CDR2 from the germline V gene are SNHLY and FYNNEI. The CDR3 extends over 18 amino acids. Between the trimmed V and J ends, which lost 1 base and 4 bases, there was a span of 19 bases. CDR3 in amino acids: CASSEGVSGGGGNEKLFF. In DNA, the CDR3 is TGTGCCAGCAGTGAAGGAGTGTCGGGGGGCGGAGGTAATGAAAAACTGTTTTTT.

V is TRBV28 and J is TRBJ2-1; D gene ambiguous. The CDR3 runs 13 residues. Germline CDR1 reads MDHEN; CDR2 reads SYDVKM. The V and J ends lost 5 bases and 5 bases respectively, with 10 bases between them. This CDR3 is CASSLSRNNEQFF. CDR3 bases: TGTGCCAGCAGTCTATCTAGGAACAATGAGCAGTTCTTC.

This chain uses TRBV23-1 with TRBJ2-7; 14 nucleotides align to TRBD2. TRBV23-1 is recorded as an ORF, its role being uncertain. CDR3 length: 19 residues. J was trimmed by 6 bases and V by 4 bases; bases with no gene match: 17. CDR3 loop: CASSLRLAGGPPLAGEQYF. As DNA, the CDR3 is TGCGCCAGCAGTCTTCGACTAGCGGGAGGGCCACCGCTTGCCGGCGAGCAGTACTTC.

V gene TRBV9 combines with J gene TRBJ2-2; D is ambiguous. Looked up from germline, CDR1 is SGDLS and CDR2 is YYNGEE. The CDR3 spans 15 residues. The ends were cut back, 0 bases at V and 5 bases at J, with 11 bases in the middle. CDR3 coding DNA: TGTGCCAGCAGCGTAGGTCGATTAGGAACCGGGGAGCTGTTTTTT. Translation gives CASSVGRLGTGELFF.

The chain employs TRBV27 and TRBJ2-7; TRBD1 is a possible D gene (5 bases). The CDR3 runs 14 residues. Germline CDR1 reads MNHEY; CDR2 reads SMNVEV (reference sequence). The ends were cut back, 5 bases at V and 2 bases at J, with 13 bases in the middle. The DNA of the CDR3 is TGTGCCAGCAGTCCTCAGGGTTCGCCCTACGAGCAGTACTTC. This sequence encodes CASSPQGSPYEQYF.

Only one count was recorded for this clone. The V gene is TRBV9, the J gene TRBJ2-2, with 9 bases aligning to TRBD2. The CDR3 is made up of 16 amino acids. From germline, CDR1 is SGDLS and CDR2 YYNGEE. The trim removed 4 bases at V and 7 bases at J, leaving 11 bases unmatched. CDR3 protein: CASSFSAGGSYGELFF. The CDR3 DNA reads TGTGCCAGCAGCTTTAGTGCGGGAGGGAGTTACGGGGAGCTGTTTTTT.

CDR3 nucleotide sequence: TGTGCCAGCAGAACCCTACAGGGTGGACGATTTTGGGGGGAGCTGTTTTTT. Translation gives CASRTLQGGRFWGELFF. The chain recombines TRBV28 with TRBJ2-2; D may be TRBD1 (6 bases). There are 17 residues in the CDR3. CDR1 and CDR2 from the germline V gene are MDHEN and SYDVKM. Trimming removed 6 bases at V and 8 bases at J, with 25 bases between.

This chain joins TRBV5-4 and TRBJ2-1; the match to TRBD2 covers 10 bases. From germline, CDR1 is SGHNT and CDR2 YYREEE (reference sequence). The CDR3 is 17 residues long. Trimming at V came to 4 bases and at J to 8 bases, leaving 15 bases not matched to a gene. CDR3 loop: CASSPYTSGRALDEQFF. The DNA for the CDR3 is TGTGCCAGCAGCCCCTACACAAGCGGGAGGGCCTTAGATGAGCAGTTCTTC.

The gene calls are TRBV29-1 and TRBJ2-4; 7 bases are a match to TRBD1. The CDR3 is made up of 17 amino acids. Losses at the gene ends were 3 bases for V and 0 bases for J; bases not matched to a gene: 11. Germline lookup yields CDR1 SQVTM and CDR2 ANQGSEA. CDR3 region: CSVDGWDRTLAKNIQYF. The CDR3 DNA reads as TGCAGCGTTGACGGGTGGGACAGAACGCTAGCCAAAAACATTCAGTACTTC. The entire variable domain, with the rest obtained from reference TRBV29-1 and TRBJ2-4, is as follows: SAVISQKPSRDICQRGTSLTIQCQVDSQVTMMFWYRQQPGQSLTLIATANQGSEATYESGFVIDKFPISRPNLTFSTLTVSNMSPEDSSIYLCSVDGWDRTLAKNIQYFGAGTRLSVL.

The V gene is TRBV6-6, the J gene TRBJ2-1; 8 positions match TRBD1. J lost 6 bases, V lost 4 bases, and 5 bases had no gene match. This CDR3 has 14 residues. CDR1 and CDR2 (germline): MNHNY, SVGAGI (reference sequence). The CDR3 loop is CASSSGGIGNEQFF. In nucleotides, the CDR3 is TGTGCCAGCAGTTCAGGGGGCATCGGCAATGAGCAGTTCTTC.